Shown below are 10 T cell receptor beta chains from a single sample sequenced in a study of graft-versus-host responses after intestinal transplantation. Method: immunoSEQ multiplex PCR; TCRdb's copy keeps in-frame clones and lacks some. The sample consists of 85,000 to 100,000 clones, roughly 88% of them appearing once. The specimen was PBMCs, collected 255 days after intestinal transplant. The receptors stem from a human patient who received an intestinal transplant, so some T cells may come from the graft donor.

The rearrangement joins TRBV9 to TRBJ1-1; D unclear. Germline lookup yields CDR1 SGDLS and CDR2 YYNGEE. V dropped 4 bases and J dropped 0 bases, with 13 bases sitting between them. The CDR3 sequence is 15 residues long. CDR3 nucleotide sequence: TGTGCCAGCAGCTCCCGGACGGGGATGAACACTGAAGCTTTCTTT. This encodes CASSSRTGMNTEAFF.

The CDR3: CASSPYAVSLNEKLFF. The CDR3 DNA sequence: TGTGCCAGCAGCCCGTATGCGGTCAGCTTAAATGAAAAACTGTTTTTT. The chain carries TRBV5-6 and TRBJ1-4, with D unresolved. The ends were cut back, 4 bases at V and 5 bases at J, with 18 bases in the middle. CDR3 length equals 16 residues. In germline, CDR1 is SGHDT, CDR2 YYEEEE.

The chain couples TRBV4-2 to TRBJ2-1, with D perhaps TRBD1 (7 bases). Trimming pared 0 bases from V and 1 base from J, leaving 16 bases between. CDR3 size: 18 residues. Germline V CDR1 and CDR2: LGHNA, YNFKEQ. The CDR3 region is CASSQDPQQGRSYNEQFF. CDR3 sequence (DNA): TGTGCCAGCAGCCAAGATCCCCAACAGGGGAGGTCCTACAATGAGCAGTTCTTC.

The V and J genes are TRBV6-4 and TRBJ1-1; weak D call: TRBD1 (6 bases). Trimming pared 6 bases from V and 1 base from J, leaving 21 bases between. The CDR3 sequence is 17 residues long. Germline CDR1 is MRHNA and CDR2 is SNTAGT. DNA for the CDR3: TGTGCCAGCAGGGACCTTGGACAGATGAACCAGAACACTGAAGCTTTCTTT. Encoded protein: CASRDLGQMNQNTEAFF.

The chain is built from TRBV30 and TRBJ1-5; maybe TRBD1 (5 bases). The CDR3 extends over 13 amino acids. V lost 1 base and J 3 bases, leaving 7 bases between the germline ends. Germline CDR1 reads GTSNPN; CDR2 reads SVGIG (reference sequence). CDR3 bases: TGTGCCTGGAGTGAGGGGTCCAATCAGCCCCAGCATTTT. Its translation is CAWSEGSNQPQHF.

This clone has just one count. V and J are TRBV28 and TRBJ1-2; D gene unclear. Trimming cost V 2 bases and J 4 bases, with 8 bases left between them. The CDR3 sequence is 13 residues long. Germline-derived CDR1 and CDR2 are MDHEN and SYDVKM. The CDR3 region is CASSLRQSYGYTF. In nucleotides, the CDR3 is TGTGCCAGCAGTTTAAGGCAGTCCTATGGCTACACCTTC.

The rearrangement uses TRBV4-1 and TRBJ2-1, with D tentatively TRBD1 or TRBD2 (6 bases each). V was clipped by 0 bases and J by 10 bases, with 10 bases between them. Germline values: CDR1 MGHRA, CDR2 YSYEKL. This CDR3 is built from 13 residues. The CDR3 is CASSQDLGGEQFF. The CDR3 coding sequence is TGCGCCAGCAGCCAAGATCTCGGGGGCGAGCAGTTCTTC.

This sequence joins TRBV4-2 and TRBJ2-1, with D perhaps matching TRBD2 (7 bases). V was trimmed by 0 bases and J by 8 bases, leaving 14 bases between them. This CDR3 is built from 15 residues. The germline V gene encodes CDR1 LGHNA and CDR2 YNFKEQ. This CDR3 reads CASSQEGGPGHEQFF. In DNA, the CDR3 is TGTGCCAGCAGCCAAGAGGGGGGGCCAGGGCATGAGCAGTTCTTC.

The chain combines TRBV28 with TRBJ2-7; D call uncertain. Germline V gene data show CDR1 as MDHEN and CDR2 as SYDVKM. The ends were cut back, 2 bases at V and 4 bases at J, with 12 bases in the middle. This CDR3 is built from 14 residues. DNA of the CDR3: TGTGCCAGCAGTTTAACAGAAAGACCTTACGAGCAGTACTTC. Its translation: CASSLTERPYEQYF.

This chain connects TRBV25-1 to TRBJ1-1, with D possibly TRBD1 on 5 matching bases. V lost 3 bases to trimming and J lost 1 base, with 9 bases between them. The germline V gene encodes CDR1 MGHDK and CDR2 SYGVNS. The CDR3 contains 14 residues. In DNA, the CDR3 is TGTGCCAGCAGTGACCCCGGGGGGAACACTGAAGCTTTCTTT. Its translation is CASSDPGGNTEAFF.